This T cell receptor beta chain was sequenced for a study of blood T cell repertoires in COVID-19. Study information: COVID-19 samples from acute and convalescent phases originated in the United States, Italy and Spain.

V shed 1 base and J 0 bases; nucleotides not matched to a gene: 8. Germline V gene lookup returns CDR1 LNHDA and CDR2 SQIVND (reference sequence). The CDR3 runs 17 residues. Profiled with immunoSEQ multiplex PCR; TCRdb holds only in-frame clones, not every one. This table has about 150,000 clones, around 80% appearing once. The chain recombines TRBV19 with TRBJ1-1; 7 bases map to TRBD1. The sequence was obtained from a man in his sixties with acute or convalescent COVID-19. The sequenced sample consisted of peripheral blood. The chain's CDR3 is CASSIGTGVPMNTEAFF. The CDR3, as DNA: TGTGCCAGTAGTATAGGTACAGGGGTCCCCATGAACACTGAAGCTTTCTTT.